Listed here is a single T cell receptor beta chain. This specimen belongs to a study of blood T cell repertoires in COVID-19. At the level of the study: T cells, B-cell-depleted T cells, or PBMCs supplied cDNA or gDNA.

Clones were read by immunoSEQ multiplex PCR, and TCRdb kept only the in-frame ones, dropping some. The sample lists about 260,000 clones, 85% to 90% occurring once. V trimming: 4 bases; J trimming: 3 bases; junction bases outside the gene matches: 7. CDR3 length: 15 residues. Germline assignment: CDR1 LNHDA and CDR2 SQIVND (reference sequence). This chain connects TRBV19 to TRBJ1-2; the match to TRBD1 covers 8 bases. Sequencing was done on a sample of peripheral blood. This clonotype was sampled from a man younger than 35 with active or convalescent COVID-19. CDR3: CASSTGTGLYYGYTF. The DNA of the CDR3 is TGTGCCAGTAGTACCGGGACAGGACTATACTATGGCTACACCTTC.